This T cell receptor beta chain was profiled in a study of T cells in Graves' hyperthyroidism and ophthalmopathy. Broader study findings: In validation, the model predicted ophthalmopathy. These predictions came a median 6.5 months before onset. Most expanded thyroid clonotypes above 0.001 also appeared in blood.

Germline V gene lookup returns CDR1 DFQATT and CDR2 SNEGSKA (reference sequence). V shed 6 bases and J 6 bases; nucleotides not matched to a gene: 13. The CDR3 runs 15 residues. Concerning this clonotype: The target antigen is unknown.

What was amplified from RNA transcripts were TCR beta CDR3 regions. The HTBI primer set served for first-round RT-PCR of the TCR CDR3. In TCRdb, the multiplex PCR reads were re-called with MiXCR into one record per CDR3 protein. Among fewer than 700,000 distinct CDR3 sequences, 17% were seen once, and the ten largest hold 17%. Disease lasting under 3 months, a NOSPECS grade of at least 4, and a Clinical Activity Score of at least 3 were features of the ophthalmopathy patients. Isolation of PBMCs was performed on 8 to 10 ml fresh peripheral blood. The sequencing input was blood. This rearrangement joins TRBV20-1 to TRBJ1-4, with 7 bases that match TRBD1. The clonotype was recovered from a woman between 18 and 30 years old with Graves' ophthalmopathy. In DNA, the CDR3 is TGCAGTGCCCCTTTCCCACAGGGGAGGGATGAAAAACTGTTTTTT. Amino acids: CSAPFPQGRDEKLFF.